Given below is one TCR beta chain in context. These data come from a study of cytomegalovirus exposure and HLA in healthy donors. The study ran its PCR with 60 Vbeta and 13 Jbeta primers. The protocol was immunoSEQ multiplex PCR, while the TCRdb copy is restricted to in-frame clones and leaves out a portion. This table holds about 140,000 clones, roughly 75% found once. The germline V and J ends were trimmed by 0 bases and 0 bases, with 6 bases remaining between them. This CDR3 is built from 14 residues. Germline CDR1 reads LGHNA; CDR2 reads YNFKEQ. The sample comprised PBMCs. This clonotype was sampled from a man aged 30 to 45 in good health and CMV-seronegative. This chain connects TRBV4-2 to TRBJ2-7; weak D call: TRBD2 (5 bases). CDR3 protein: CASSQDAGSYEQYF. CDR3 sequence (DNA): TGTGCCAGCAGCCAAGATGCGGGCTCCTACGAGCAGTACTTC.